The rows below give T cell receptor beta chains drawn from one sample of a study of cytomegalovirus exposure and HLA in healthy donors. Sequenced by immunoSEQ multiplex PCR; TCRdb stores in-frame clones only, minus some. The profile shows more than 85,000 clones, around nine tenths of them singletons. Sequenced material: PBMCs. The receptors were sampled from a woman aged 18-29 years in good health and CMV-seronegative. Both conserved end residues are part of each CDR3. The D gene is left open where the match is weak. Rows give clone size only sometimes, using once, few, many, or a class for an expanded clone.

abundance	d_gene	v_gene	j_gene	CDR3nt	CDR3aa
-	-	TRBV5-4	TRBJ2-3	TGTGCCAGCAGCTTGGGGACTACCACAGATACGCAGTATTTT	CASSLGTTTDTQYF
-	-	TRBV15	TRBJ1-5	TGTGCCACCAGCAGTCCTCCTCCTCGACAGGAGAGGCATTTT	CATSSPPPRQERHF
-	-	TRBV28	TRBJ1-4	TGTGCCAGCAGGGGATTCGCATCGGGGTTACTGTTTTTT	CASRGFASGLLFF
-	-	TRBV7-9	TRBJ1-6	TGTGCCAGCAGCTTGTCAGTTAATTCACCCCTCCACTTT	CASSLSVNSPLHF
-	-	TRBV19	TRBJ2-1	TGTGCCAGTAGTGTAAGCCTGAGTGGGGCGGCCTACAATGAGCAGTTCTTC	CASSVSLSGAAYNEQFF
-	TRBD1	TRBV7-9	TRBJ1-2	TGTGCCAGCAGTCGTGACAGGGGTGGCTACACCTTC	CASSRDRGGYTF
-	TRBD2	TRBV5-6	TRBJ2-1	TGTGCCAGCAGCTTGCCTAGCGGGGGGGCCCATGAGCAGTTCTTC	CASSLPSGGAHEQFF
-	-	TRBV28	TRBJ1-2	TGTGCCAGCAGTTTAGCAGCCAGGATCTATGGCTACACCTTC	CASSLAARIYGYTF
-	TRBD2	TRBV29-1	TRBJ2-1	TGCAGCGTCCCCACACTAGCGGGGGGGCCAGGTGAGCAGTTCTTC	CSVPTLAGGPGEQFF
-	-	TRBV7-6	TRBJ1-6	TGTGCCAGCAGCTTAGGTAAACGGTTGAATTCACCCCTCCACTTT	CASSLGKRLNSPLHF
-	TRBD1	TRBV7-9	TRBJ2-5	TGTGCCAGCAGCCAAGGTACAGGGGGTTTTCAAGAGACCCAGTACTTC	CASSQGTGGFQETQYF
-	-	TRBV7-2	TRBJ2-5	TGTGCCAGCAGCTTAGCGCTCAGGGGTCGAGGGACCCAGTACTTC	CASSLALRGRGTQYF
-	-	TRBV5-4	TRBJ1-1	TGTGCCAGCAGCTTGAGGAGAGGGAACACTGAAGCTTTCTTT	CASSLRRGNTEAFF
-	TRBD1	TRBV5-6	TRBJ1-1	TGTGCCAGCAGCCCTTCAGGGGGCTTCCCTGAAGCTTTCTTT	CASSPSGGFPEAFF
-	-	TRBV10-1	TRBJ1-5	TGCGCCAGCAGGACACAGGGTTCCAATCAGCCCCAGCATTTT	CASRTQGSNQPQHF
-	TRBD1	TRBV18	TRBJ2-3	TGTGCCAGCTCAATGAGGTTTCCGGGACAGGGGAGCCCAGATACGCAGTATTTT	CASSMRFPGQGSPDTQYF
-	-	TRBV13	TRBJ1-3	TGTGCCAGCAGCTCACAGGGTCCAGCTGGAAACACCATATATTTT	CASSSQGPAGNTIYF
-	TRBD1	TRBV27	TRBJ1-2	TGTGCCAGCAGTTTACGACAGGGATATGGCTACACCTTC	CASSLRQGYGYTF
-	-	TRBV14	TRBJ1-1	TGTGCCAGCAGCCTACAGGGTTTCACTGAAGCTTTCTTT	CASSLQGFTEAFF
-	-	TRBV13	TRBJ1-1	TGTGCCAGCAGCGGATTAAAGGGGGAAGCTTTCTTT	CASSGLKGEAFF
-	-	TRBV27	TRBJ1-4	TGTGCCAGCAGGGGCCCCGTCTGGGATGAAAAACTGTTTTTT	CASRGPVWDEKLFF
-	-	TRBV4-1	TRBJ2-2	TGCGCCAGCAGGTCTGCTGGGGCGCACACCGGGGAGCTGTTTTTT	CASRSAGAHTGELFF
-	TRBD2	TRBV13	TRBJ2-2	TGTGCCAGCAGCCTTATGACTAGCTCCGGGGAGCTGTTTTTT	CASSLMTSSGELFF
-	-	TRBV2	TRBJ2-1	TGTGCCAGCAGTGAACAGGGGAGCTCCTACAATGAGCAGTTCTTC	CASSEQGSSYNEQFF
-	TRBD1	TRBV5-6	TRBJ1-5	TGTGCCAGCAGCCGATGGCGGACAGGGAATCAGCCCCAGCATTTT	CASSRWRTGNQPQHF
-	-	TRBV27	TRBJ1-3	TGTGCCAGCGCCCGGGGGGGCTCTGGAAACACCATATATTTT	CASARGGSGNTIYF
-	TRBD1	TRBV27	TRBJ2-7	TGTGCCAGCAGTTTAAGCCCAGGGGGCGTACCCTACGAGCAGTACTTC	CASSLSPGGVPYEQYF
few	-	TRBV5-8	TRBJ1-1	TGTGCCAGCAGTAGTCAGGGGTCTGAAGCTTTCTTT	CASSSQGSEAFF
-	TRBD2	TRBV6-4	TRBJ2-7	TGTGCCAGCAGTGAGGGAGGGGAGGGTTACGAGCAGTACTTC	CASSEGGEGYEQYF
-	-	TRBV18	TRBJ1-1	TGTGCCAGCTCACGAAGCGGGGTCCCCCTGAACACTGAAGCTTTCTTT	CASSRSGVPLNTEAFF
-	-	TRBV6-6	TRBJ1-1	TGTGCCAGCAGTGGCACCGGGATGAGTGGGTGGACTGAAGCTTTCTTT	CASSGTGMSGWTEAFF
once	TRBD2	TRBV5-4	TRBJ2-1	TGTGCCAGCAGCTTGGCGGCGGGAGGACACAATGAGCAGTTCTTC	CASSLAAGGHNEQFF
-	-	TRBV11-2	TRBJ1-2	TGTGCCAGCAGCTTAGGGTCAGGGCAGGGTGGCTACACCTTC	CASSLGSGQGGYTF
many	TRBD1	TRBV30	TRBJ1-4	TGTGCCTGGAGTTTGCAGGGGGAGGAAAAACTGTTTTTT	CAWSLQGEEKLFF
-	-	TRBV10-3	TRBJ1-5	TGTGCCATCAGTGAAGCGGTTGGTCAGCCCCAGCATTTT	CAISEAVGQPQHF
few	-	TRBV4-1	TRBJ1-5	TGCGCCAGCAGCCTTGGACGGTGGGAGCAGCCCCAGCATTTT	CASSLGRWEQPQHF
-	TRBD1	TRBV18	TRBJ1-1	TGTGCCAGCTCACCAGGACAGGGCGCGAACACTGAAGCTTTCTTT	CASSPGQGANTEAFF
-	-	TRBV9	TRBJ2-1	TGTGCCAGCAGCGTAGAGGTGAGGACCTACAATGAGCAGTTCTTC	CASSVEVRTYNEQFF
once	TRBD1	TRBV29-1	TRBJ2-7	TGCAGCGTTGAAGGTGGCCAGGGGGCGGACGAGCAGTACTTC	CSVEGGQGADEQYF
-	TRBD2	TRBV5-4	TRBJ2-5	TGTGCCAGCAGCTTGTGGGGGGGGCAAGAGACCCAGTACTTC	CASSLWGGQETQYF
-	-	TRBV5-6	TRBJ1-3	TGTGCCAGCAGCGCGGGGTGGCCGGCTGGAAACACCATATATTTT	CASSAGWPAGNTIYF
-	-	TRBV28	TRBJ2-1	TGTGCCAGCACCCTTAGCCCCAATGAGCAGTTCTTC	CASTLSPNEQFF
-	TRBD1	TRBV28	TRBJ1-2	TGTGCCAGCAGTCCGGGACAGTATTATGGCTACACCTTC	CASSPGQYYGYTF
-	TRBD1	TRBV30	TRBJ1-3	TGTGCCTGGAGTCTAGGACAGGGGTGGGGAAACACCATATATTTT	CAWSLGQGWGNTIYF
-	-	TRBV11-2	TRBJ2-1	TGTGCCAGCAGCTTCCCCAAAACCCATCGGGGTGAGCAGTTCTTC	CASSFPKTHRGEQFF
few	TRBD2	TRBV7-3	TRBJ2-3	TGTGCCAGCAGCTTCCGGGGGGGCGATGATACGCAGTATTTT	CASSFRGGDDTQYF
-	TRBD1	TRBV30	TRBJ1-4	TGTGCCTGGGCCCTTGGGGGACAGGGGGTTGAAAAACTGTTTTTT	CAWALGGQGVEKLFF
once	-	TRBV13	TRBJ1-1	TGTGCCAGCAGCTTAGGGCGGACTGAAGCTTTCTTT	CASSLGRTEAFF
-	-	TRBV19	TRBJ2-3	TGTGCCAGTAGTTCTTCAGGGGGCACAGATACGCAGTATTTT	CASSSSGGTDTQYF
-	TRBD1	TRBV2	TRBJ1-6	TGTGCCAGCAAGCAGGGGGATTCACCCCTCCACTTT	CASKQGDSPLHF
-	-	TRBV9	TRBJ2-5	TGTGCCAGCAGCCTCCGGGACACGGGTGTGATCGGGCCAGGAGAGACCCAGTACTTC	CASSLRDTGVIGPGETQYF
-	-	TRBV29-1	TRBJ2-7	TGCAGCGTTGTCAGGGATTCTGCCTACGAGCAGTACTTC	CSVVRDSAYEQYF
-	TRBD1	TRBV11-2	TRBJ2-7	TGTGCCAGCAGCTTGGACAGGGGCGAGCAGTACTTC	CASSLDRGEQYF
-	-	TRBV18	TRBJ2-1	TGTGCCAGCTCGCCTCCAGGGTCCTCCTACAATGAGCAGTTCTTC	CASSPPGSSYNEQFF
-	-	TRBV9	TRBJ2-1	TGTGCCAGCAGCGCGGGGGGCAGTTCCTACAATGAGCAGTTCTTC	CASSAGGSSYNEQFF
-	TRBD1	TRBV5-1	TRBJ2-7	TGCGCCAGCAGCCCCCAGGGGACAGTCTCCTACGAGCAGTACTTC	CASSPQGTVSYEQYF
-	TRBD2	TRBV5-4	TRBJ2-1	TGTGCCAGCAGCTTACCTACTAGCGGGAGGGCCAGGAGGGATGAGCAGTTCTTC	CASSLPTSGRARRDEQFF
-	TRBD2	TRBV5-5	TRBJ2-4	TGTGCCAGCAGCAGGGGTAGAGCGGGAGAGGGCAAAAACATTCAGTACTTC	CASSRGRAGEGKNIQYF